These T cell receptor beta chains were read from a single sample in a study of control samples from healthy donors and cancer patients. TCRdb keeps only in-frame clones here, not all; method: immunoSEQ multiplex PCR. The table shows 100,000 or so clones, with roughly 80% occurring only once. Sequencing used blood. These receptors originate from a woman aged 45-65 years in good health. Both conserved end residues are part of each CDR3. The order of the fields is V gene, D gene, clone size, J gene, CDR3 protein, CDR3 DNA. The D gene is left open where the match is weak. The size entry is marked missing in some rows and otherwise reads once, few, many or a size class.

v_gene: TRBV9
d_gene: TRBD2
abundance: medium-sized
j_gene: TRBJ2-1
CDR3aa: CASSSSGGAGNEQFF
CDR3nt: TGTGCCAGCAGCTCCTCCGGGGGGGCTGGCAATGAGCAGTTCTTC

v_gene: TRBV19
d_gene: .
abundance: .
j_gene: TRBJ2-5
CDR3aa: CASSTRDSLGETQYF
CDR3nt: TGTGCCAGTAGTACTCGGGACTCCTTGGGGGAGACCCAGTACTTC

v_gene: TRBV2
d_gene: .
abundance: .
j_gene: TRBJ1-3
CDR3aa: CASSEARSSGNTIYF
CDR3nt: TGTGCCAGCAGTGAAGCAAGGTCCTCTGGAAACACCATATATTTT

v_gene: TRBV4-1
d_gene: .
abundance: .
j_gene: TRBJ2-3
CDR3aa: CASSQEHSSTDTQYF
CDR3nt: TGCGCCAGCAGCCAAGAGCATTCTAGCACAGATACGCAGTATTTT

v_gene: TRBV7-9
d_gene: .
abundance: .
j_gene: TRBJ2-2
CDR3aa: CASSSIRTAFGELFF
CDR3nt: TGTGCCAGCAGCTCAATTCGGACTGCCTTCGGGGAGCTGTTTTTT

v_gene: TRBV18
d_gene: TRBD1
abundance: once
j_gene: TRBJ1-6
CDR3aa: CASSLGPGQVNSPLHF
CDR3nt: TGTGCCAGCTCACTCGGGCCGGGACAGGTAAATTCACCCCTCCACTTT

v_gene: TRBV21-1
d_gene: .
abundance: .
j_gene: TRBJ1-2
CDR3aa: CASSKKGDYGYTF
CDR3nt: TGTGCCAGCAGCAAAAAGGGAGACTATGGCTACACCTTC

v_gene: TRBV15
d_gene: .
abundance: many
j_gene: TRBJ1-1
CDR3aa: CATSRMGAEAFF
CDR3nt: TGTGCCACCAGCAGGATGGGGGCGGAAGCTTTCTTT

v_gene: TRBV30
d_gene: TRBD2
abundance: .
j_gene: TRBJ2-1
CDR3aa: CAWSPPGLAGGPVF
CDR3nt: TGTGCCTGGAGCCCCCCGGGACTAGCGGGAGGGCCCGTCTTC

v_gene: TRBV19
d_gene: TRBD2
abundance: .
j_gene: TRBJ2-1
CDR3aa: CASSLAGGVGVEQFF
CDR3nt: TGTGCCAGTTCACTAGCGGGAGGGGTAGGAGTCGAGCAGTTCTTC

v_gene: TRBV23-1
d_gene: .
abundance: .
j_gene: TRBJ2-2
CDR3aa: CASSQFMGDGPNTGELFF
CDR3nt: TGCGCCAGCAGTCAATTTATGGGCGACGGACCGAACACCGGGGAGCTGTTTTTT

v_gene: TRBV19
d_gene: .
abundance: .
j_gene: TRBJ1-2
CDR3aa: CASSIQRGSNYGYTF
CDR3nt: TGTGCCAGTAGTATTCAGCGAGGTTCTAACTATGGCTACACCTTC

v_gene: TRBV19
d_gene: TRBD1
abundance: few
j_gene: TRBJ2-7
CDR3aa: CASADRVSYEQYF
CDR3nt: TGTGCCAGCGCCGACAGGGTGTCCTACGAGCAGTACTTC

v_gene: TRBV5-8
d_gene: .
abundance: .
j_gene: TRBJ1-3
CDR3aa: CASSSPANTIYF
CDR3nt: TGTGCCAGCAGCTCCCCGGCGAACACCATATATTTT

v_gene: TRBV7-8
d_gene: .
abundance: .
j_gene: TRBJ1-5
CDR3aa: CASSTRWGDNQPQHF
CDR3nt: TGTGCCAGCAGCACCCGATGGGGGGACAATCAGCCCCAGCATTTT

v_gene: TRBV19
d_gene: .
abundance: .
j_gene: TRBJ1-1
CDR3aa: CASIEFRPSNTEAFF
CDR3nt: TGTGCCAGTATCGAATTTCGCCCATCAAACACTGAAGCTTTCTTT

v_gene: TRBV11-2
d_gene: .
abundance: .
j_gene: TRBJ1-6
CDR3aa: CASSQFRGAPLHF
CDR3nt: TGTGCCAGCAGTCAGTTTAGGGGGGCACCCCTCCACTTT

v_gene: TRBV11-1
d_gene: .
abundance: .
j_gene: TRBJ1-1
CDR3aa: CASSFGGDTEAFF
CDR3nt: TGTGCCAGCAGCTTCGGGGGAGATACCGAGGCTTTCTTT

v_gene: TRBV10-3
d_gene: .
abundance: .
j_gene: TRBJ1-3
CDR3aa: CAISSYQGSSGNTIYF
CDR3nt: TGTGCCATCAGTTCCTATCAGGGAAGCTCTGGAAACACCATATATTTT

v_gene: TRBV7-3
d_gene: .
abundance: .
j_gene: TRBJ1-2
CDR3aa: CASSPGGQGGYTF
CDR3nt: TGTGCCAGCAGCCCCGGAGGGCAGGGTGGCTACACCTTC

v_gene: TRBV29-1
d_gene: .
abundance: .
j_gene: TRBJ1-5
CDR3aa: CSVGGLGQPQHF
CDR3nt: TGCAGCGTAGGGGGACTGGGTCAGCCCCAGCATTTT

v_gene: TRBV7-8
d_gene: .
abundance: .
j_gene: TRBJ1-6
CDR3aa: CASSLVWGRYNSPLHF
CDR3nt: TGTGCCAGCAGCTTAGTGTGGGGTAGATATAATTCACCCCTCCACTTT

v_gene: TRBV19
d_gene: .
abundance: .
j_gene: TRBJ2-5
CDR3aa: CASRQVGETQYF
CDR3nt: TGTGCCAGTAGACAGGTGGGGGAGACCCAGTACTTC

v_gene: TRBV5-6
d_gene: .
abundance: .
j_gene: TRBJ1-1
CDR3aa: CASSLAPPPTEAFF
CDR3nt: TGTGCCAGCAGCTTGGCCCCACCCCCCACTGAAGCTTTCTTT

v_gene: TRBV18
d_gene: TRBD2
abundance: .
j_gene: TRBJ2-7
CDR3aa: CASSPGLAAHEQYF
CDR3nt: TGTGCCAGCTCACCCGGACTAGCGGCCCACGAGCAGTACTTC

v_gene: TRBV24-1
d_gene: .
abundance: .
j_gene: TRBJ2-3
CDR3aa: CATTRDSTDTQYF
CDR3nt: TGTGCCACCACTCGGGACAGCACAGATACGCAGTATTTT

v_gene: TRBV13
d_gene: .
abundance: .
j_gene: TRBJ1-4
CDR3aa: CASSFGRVEEKLFF
CDR3nt: TGTGCCAGCAGCTTCGGCAGGGTCGAAGAAAAACTGTTTTTT

v_gene: TRBV18
d_gene: TRBD1
abundance: .
j_gene: TRBJ2-3
CDR3aa: CASSRDRVETDTQYF
CDR3nt: TGTGCCAGCTCACGAGACAGGGTTGAAACAGATACGCAGTATTTT

v_gene: TRBV6-5
d_gene: .
abundance: .
j_gene: TRBJ1-1
CDR3aa: CASSYSLGQVNTEAFF
CDR3nt: TGTGCCAGCAGTTACTCGTTGGGGCAGGTGAACACTGAAGCTTTCTTT

v_gene: TRBV15
d_gene: TRBD1
abundance: .
j_gene: TRBJ2-4
CDR3aa: CATRDRDRNIQYF
CDR3nt: TGTGCCACCAGGGACAGGGACCGGAACATTCAGTACTTC

v_gene: TRBV5-6
d_gene: .
abundance: .
j_gene: TRBJ1-5
CDR3aa: CASSFGQRNQPQHF
CDR3nt: TGTGCCAGCAGCTTCGGTCAGCGCAATCAGCCCCAGCATTTT

v_gene: TRBV3-1/TRBV3-2
d_gene: .
abundance: few
j_gene: TRBJ1-5
CDR3aa: CASSQDPDQPQHF
CDR3nt: TGTGCCAGCAGCCAAGATCCCGATCAGCCCCAGCATTTT

v_gene: TRBV29-1
d_gene: .
abundance: .
j_gene: TRBJ2-5
CDR3aa: CSVRSTAETQYF
CDR3nt: TGCAGCGTTCGAAGCACAGCAGAGACCCAGTACTTC

v_gene: TRBV9
d_gene: .
abundance: few
j_gene: TRBJ1-3
CDR3aa: CASSVGPGAGSTIYF
CDR3nt: TGTGCCAGCAGCGTAGGTCCGGGGGCAGGGAGTACCATATATTTT

v_gene: TRBV19
d_gene: .
abundance: .
j_gene: TRBJ2-3
CDR3aa: CASSITSADTDTQYF
CDR3nt: TGTGCCAGTAGTATAACCTCGGCGGACACAGATACGCAGTATTTT

v_gene: TRBV15
d_gene: .
abundance: .
j_gene: TRBJ1-1
CDR3aa: CATSIDMNTEAFF
CDR3nt: TGTGCCACCAGCATAGACATGAACACTGAAGCTTTCTTT

v_gene: TRBV4-2
d_gene: .
abundance: .
j_gene: TRBJ2-5
CDR3aa: CASSLDGDFQETQYF
CDR3nt: TGTGCCAGCAGCTTAGACGGAGACTTCCAAGAGACCCAGTACTTC

v_gene: TRBV19
d_gene: .
abundance: .
j_gene: TRBJ2-1
CDR3aa: CASSMIGAGSEQFF
CDR3nt: TGTGCCAGTAGTATGATCGGAGCGGGCTCTGAGCAGTTCTTC

v_gene: TRBV7-2
d_gene: .
abundance: once
j_gene: TRBJ2-7
CDR3aa: CASSLTEGVEQYF
CDR3nt: TGTGCCAGCAGCTTAACAGAGGGGGTCGAGCAGTACTTC

v_gene: TRBV5-1
d_gene: TRBD1
abundance: .
j_gene: TRBJ1-1
CDR3aa: CASSPTTGGIEAFF
CDR3nt: TGCGCCAGCAGCCCTACCACAGGGGGGATTGAAGCTTTCTTT

v_gene: TRBV4-2
d_gene: TRBD2
abundance: once
j_gene: TRBJ2-5
CDR3aa: CASSPRTSGGQQETQYF
CDR3nt: TGTGCCAGCAGCCCGCGGACTAGCGGGGGCCAGCAAGAGACCCAGTACTTC

v_gene: TRBV18
d_gene: .
abundance: .
j_gene: TRBJ2-2
CDR3aa: CASSPANTGELFF
CDR3nt: TGTGCCAGCTCACCAGCGAACACCGGGGAGCTGTTTTTT

v_gene: TRBV27
d_gene: TRBD2
abundance: .
j_gene: TRBJ2-7
CDR3aa: CASSPPGGYEQYF
CDR3nt: TGTGCCAGCAGTCCTCCGGGGGGTTACGAGCAGTACTTC

v_gene: TRBV3-1/TRBV3-2
d_gene: .
abundance: .
j_gene: TRBJ1-4
CDR3aa: CASSQGPSGHPNEKLFF
CDR3nt: TGTGCCAGCAGCCAAGGTCCATCGGGACACCCTAATGAAAAACTGTTTTTT